Shown below are 3 T cell receptor beta chains from a single sample sequenced in a study of CD8 T cells in ankylosing spondylitis. TCRdb redid the calling of the 5' RACE reads with MiXCR, one entry per CDR3 protein. The table records about 88,000 distinct CDR3 sequences, around 25% of them present only once. The sample taken for sequencing was blood, either unsorted or a sorted T cell fraction (not recorded which). The receptors come from a male donor with ankylosing spondylitis or in good health (not recorded which).

This clonotype was seen only a few times. This sequence joins TRBV29-1 and TRBJ2-1; D is perhaps TRBD1 (6 bases). The CDR3 has 13 residues. V was trimmed by 7 bases and J by 5 bases, leaving 15 bases between them. The germline V gene has CDR1 SQVTM and CDR2 ANQGSEA. This CDR3 reads CSGKDRKDNEQFF. The CDR3 nucleotides are TGCAGCGGGAAGGACAGAAAAGACAATGAGCAGTTCTTC.

The V call is TRBV29-1, the J call TRBJ2-4; a possible D gene is TRBD1 (6 bases). The CDR3 has 15 amino acids. V dropped 7 bases and J dropped 0 bases, with 16 bases sitting between them. Looked up from germline, CDR1 is SQVTM and CDR2 is ANQGSEA. CDR3 sequence reads: CSAKWDTLAKNIQYF. The CDR3 nucleotides are TGCAGCGCAAAGTGGGACACCTTAGCCAAAAACATTCAGTACTTC.

The V gene is TRBV6-1, the J gene TRBJ2-7; D may be TRBD1 (5 bases). CDR3 length equals 18 residues. Germline V lookup: CDR1 MNHNS, CDR2 SASEGT. The V end was cut by 7 bases, the J end by 3 bases, with 28 bases between. The CDR3 DNA is TGTGCCAGCATGGGGCCCGAGTTGGGGCTAGACAACTACTACGAGCAGTACTTC. Amino acid sequence: CASMGPELGLDNYYEQYF.